Listed below are T cell receptor beta chains from one sample, sequenced in a study of blood T cell repertoires in COVID-19. The table came from immunoSEQ multiplex PCR; TCRdb's copy has only in-frame clones and leaves some out. Here the sample spans about 140,000 clones, over 60% being singletons. The sample consisted of PBMCs or T cells enriched from blood (not recorded which). These receptors all stem from a woman between 45 and 60 years old who had recovered from COVID-19. Both conserved end residues are part of each CDR3. The D gene is left open where the match is weak. Expanded clones get a size class; other rows say once, few or many, or leave the size out.

NA,TRBJ2-1,TRBV5-6,NA,CASSLTGFNNEQFF,TGTGCCAGCAGCTTGACGGGATTCAACAATGAGCAGTTCTTC
NA,TRBJ1-1,TRBV7-9,NA,CASSFMGWGRRNTEAFF,TGTGCCAGCAGCTTTATGGGTTGGGGGCGAAGGAACACTGAAGCTTTCTTT
NA,TRBJ2-5,TRBV12-3/TRBV12-4,NA,CASSLPRGAQYF,TGTGCCAGCAGTCTCCCCCGCGGCGCCCAGTACTTC
NA,TRBJ2-5,TRBV9,few,CASSAGDGETKTQYF,TGTGCCAGCAGCGCAGGGGACGGAGAGACGAAGACCCAGTACTTC
NA,TRBJ2-5,TRBV18,NA,CASSLRDTQGTQYF,TGTGCCAGCTCCCTCCGGGACACCCAGGGGACCCAGTACTTC
TRBD1,TRBJ2-5,TRBV27,few,CASRQDRGGETQYF,TGTGCCAGCAGGCAGGACAGGGGTGGAGAGACCCAGTACTTC
NA,TRBJ1-4,TRBV5-1,few,CASSSTGSTNEKLFF,TGCGCCAGCAGCTCTACGGGGTCTACTAATGAAAAACTGTTTTTT
TRBD2,TRBJ2-5,TRBV11-3,NA,CASSSGLAGEETQYF,TGTGCCAGCAGCTCGGGACTAGCGGGAGAAGAGACCCAGTACTTC
TRBD1,TRBJ1-2,TRBV10-3,NA,CAISGEGQGALGYTF,TGTGCCATCAGTGGAGAAGGGCAGGGGGCTCTTGGCTACACCTTC
NA,TRBJ2-2,TRBV27,NA,CASRIRLLNANTGELFF,TGTGCCAGCAGAATCAGGCTCTTGAACGCGAACACCGGGGAGCTGTTTTTT
TRBD1,TRBJ1-1,TRBV7-3,NA,CASSPDRGREAFF,TGTGCCAGCAGCCCGGACAGGGGGAGAGAAGCTTTCTTT
TRBD2,TRBJ2-5,TRBV5-6,NA,CASSLGWIAGSETQYF,TGTGCCAGCAGCTTGGGCTGGATAGCGGGAAGCGAGACCCAGTACTTC
NA,TRBJ1-6,TRBV4-2,NA,CASSPRKGNSPLHF,TGTGCCAGCAGCCCGCGGAAGGGGAATTCACCCCTCCACTTT
NA,TRBJ2-7,TRBV7-9,NA,CASSRTGSYEQYF,TGTGCCAGCAGCCGTACAGGGTCCTACGAGCAGTACTTC
NA,TRBJ1-2,TRBV9,NA,CASSLHRKDNYGYTF,TGTGCCAGCAGCTTACATCGGAAGGACAATTATGGCTACACCTTC
TRBD2,TRBJ2-1,TRBV28,NA,CASSFLRETYNEQFF,TGTGCCAGCAGTTTCCTGCGGGAGACTTACAATGAGCAGTTCTTC
NA,TRBJ1-4,TRBV2,NA,CASSEARGRGEKLFF,TGTGCCAGCAGTGAAGCGCGGGGTAGGGGTGAAAAACTGTTTTTT
NA,TRBJ1-5,TRBV3-1/TRBV3-2,NA,CASSQGDIGQPQHF,TGTGCCAGCAGCCAAGGGGACATCGGCCAGCCCCAGCATTTT
TRBD1,TRBJ1-1,TRBV4-1,once,CASSQPTGYTEAFF,TGCGCCAGCAGCCAACCGACAGGGTACACTGAAGCTTTCTTT
TRBD1,TRBJ1-4,TRBV6-5,NA,CASTQDRVKEKLFF,TGTGCCAGCACCCAGGACAGGGTAAAGGAAAAACTGTTTTTT
NA,TRBJ1-1,TRBV5-1,NA,CASRDGYTEAFF,TGCGCCAGCCGGGATGGGTACACTGAAGCTTTCTTT
NA,TRBJ2-5,TRBV28,few,CASRLTTAHGETQYF,TGTGCCAGCAGACTTACTACGGCCCACGGGGAGACCCAGTACTTC
TRBD1,TRBJ1-4,TRBV30,NA,CAWSWGRGDPKLFF,TGTGCCTGGAGTTGGGGCAGGGGGGATCCAAAACTGTTTTTT
NA,TRBJ1-2,TRBV4-1,once,CASSQLGGEKLLNYGYTF,TGCGCCAGCAGCCAGCTGGGAGGGGAGAAACTCCTCAACTATGGCTACACCTTC
NA,TRBJ2-1,TRBV27,NA,CASSLVRASSYNEQFF,TGTGCCAGCAGTTTAGTGCGGGCGAGCTCCTACAATGAGCAGTTCTTC
TRBD2,TRBJ2-3,TRBV9,NA,CASSLRTSGDTQYF,TGTGCCAGCAGCCTTCGGACTAGCGGGGATACGCAGTATTTT
TRBD2,TRBJ2-5,TRBV5-1,many,CASSLLPREGETQYF,TGCGCCAGCAGCTTGCTACCCAGGGAGGGGGAGACCCAGTACTTC
TRBD1,TRBJ1-4,TRBV5-5,NA,CASSRDSQRLFF,TGTGCCAGCAGCCGGGACAGCCAACGGCTGTTTTTT
NA,TRBJ1-2,TRBV28,few,CASSLPAPGLGGRGYTF,TGTGCCAGCAGTTTACCTGCCCCAGGGCTGGGAGGACGTGGCTACACCTTC
TRBD1,TRBJ1-1,TRBV7-8,NA,CASSRDSNTEAFF,TGTGCCAGCAGTCGGGACAGCAACACTGAAGCTTTCTTT
NA,TRBJ2-1,TRBV11-2,NA,CASSFLDGGEQFF,TGTGCCAGCAGCTTCCTGGATGGGGGGGAGCAGTTCTTC
NA,TRBJ1-1,TRBV20-1,NA,CSASLVNTEAFF,TGCAGTGCTAGTCTAGTGAACACTGAAGCTTTCTTT
NA,TRBJ2-7,TRBV7-2,NA,CASSPRDTSYEQYF,TGTGCCAGCAGCCCCCGGGACACTTCCTACGAGCAGTACTTC
NA,TRBJ1-1,TRBV28,NA,CASSSRQWNTEAFF,TGTGCCAGCAGTTCCCGACAGTGGAACACTGAAGCTTTCTTT
NA,TRBJ1-1,TRBV29-1,NA,CSVNPGQLNTEAFF,TGCAGCGTTAATCCGGGACAACTGAACACTGAAGCTTTCTTT
TRBD1,TRBJ1-6,TRBV30,NA,CAWSVLGQGSPLHF,TGTGCCTGGAGTGTTCTGGGACAGGGATCACCCCTCCACTTT
TRBD2,TRBJ2-5,TRBV7-3,NA,CASAKTSGRQETQYF,TGTGCCAGCGCCAAGACTAGCGGTCGGCAAGAGACCCAGTACTTC
TRBD1,TRBJ1-6,TRBV4-1,NA,CASSQDHRGSGSPLHF,TGCGCCAGCAGCCAAGATCACAGGGGAAGCGGTTCACCCCTCCACTTT
NA,TRBJ2-1,TRBV5-4,NA,CASSSRRGNYNEQFF,TGTGCCAGCAGCTCCAGGCGGGGAAACTACAATGAGCAGTTCTTC
NA,TRBJ2-7,TRBV11-2,NA,CASSRSVYEQYF,TGTGCCAGCAGTCGTTCCGTCTACGAGCAGTACTTC
NA,TRBJ1-3,TRBV10-3,NA,CAISDIKSSGNTIYF,TGTGCCATCAGTGACATTAAGAGCTCTGGAAACACCATATATTTT
NA,TRBJ1-2,TRBV7-9,NA,CASSFQALLGYTF,TGTGCCAGCAGCTTTCAGGCGCTACTTGGCTACACCTTC
NA,TRBJ1-5,TRBV19,NA,CASSIQYSNQPQHF,TGTGCCAGTAGTATACAGTATAGCAATCAGCCCCAGCATTTT
TRBD2,TRBJ2-1,TRBV5-4,few,CASRTGLAGWSSYNEQFF,TGTGCCAGCAGGACGGGACTAGCGGGATGGAGCTCCTACAATGAGCAGTTCTTC
TRBD1,TRBJ1-6,TRBV30,NA,CAWRWVDRPSPLHF,TGTGCCTGGAGATGGGTGGACAGGCCTTCACCCCTCCACTTT
NA,TRBJ2-1,TRBV7-8,NA,CASSKAPVYEQFF,TGTGCCAGCAGCAAAGCGCCGGTCTATGAGCAGTTCTTC
NA,TRBJ1-6,TRBV19,NA,CASSIGGGADSPLHF,TGTGCCAGTAGTATTGGAGGGGGGGCAGATTCACCCCTCCACTTT
TRBD2,TRBJ2-3,TRBV7-8,NA,CASKLGLAGAMSTDTQYF,TGTGCCAGCAAACTGGGACTAGCGGGGGCAATGAGCACAGATACGCAGTATTTT
NA,TRBJ2-1,TRBV6-5,NA,CASTRAGEQFF,TGTGCCAGCACAAGGGCGGGTGAGCAGTTCTTC
NA,TRBJ2-1,TRBV10-1,NA,CASSESTWETRSYNEQFF,TGCGCCAGCAGTGAGTCCACATGGGAGACCAGGTCCTACAATGAGCAGTTCTTC
TRBD1,TRBJ1-1,TRBV4-1,NA,CASSQVGGQMNTEAFF,TGCGCCAGCAGCCAAGTTGGGGGACAGATGAACACTGAAGCTTTCTTT
TRBD2,TRBJ2-1,TRBV5-6,NA,CASSRITSGGWNEQFF,TGTGCCAGCAGCCGAATCACTAGCGGGGGGTGGAATGAGCAGTTCTTC
TRBD1,TRBJ1-2,TRBV29-1,NA,CSVESGQGLLANYGYTF,TGCAGCGTTGAATCCGGACAGGGCCTCCTAGCTAACTATGGCTACACCTTC